Presented here are 2 T cell receptor beta chains from one specimen sequenced in a study of blood T cell repertoires in COVID-19. The assay was immunoSEQ multiplex PCR, and TCRdb's table has in-frame clones only and misses some. This table holds fewer than 300,000 clones, 70% to 80% found once. The sample comprised peripheral blood. Receptors were obtained from a woman aged 80 or older with acute or convalescent COVID-19.

The rearrangement uses TRBV16 and TRBJ2-5, with 9 bases that match TRBD1. Germline V gives CDR1 KGHSY, CDR2 FQNENV. This CDR3 comprises 14 residues. The V segment lost 2 bases and the J segment 2 bases; nucleotides outside the gene matches: 0. The CDR3 nucleotides read TGTGCCAGCAGCCAAGGACAGGGGCAAGAGACCCAGTACTTC. Translating gives CASSQGQGQETQYF.

The J gene is TRBJ1-5, the V gene TRBV19, with D unclear. Per the germline V gene, CDR1 is LNHDA and CDR2 is SQIVND (reference sequence). The CDR3 is 12 amino acids. V was cut by 4 bases and J by 4 bases, with 5 bases left in between. CDR3 DNA: TGTGCCAGTAGTACGGTTAATCAGCCCCAGCATTTT. It yields the protein CASSTVNQPQHF.